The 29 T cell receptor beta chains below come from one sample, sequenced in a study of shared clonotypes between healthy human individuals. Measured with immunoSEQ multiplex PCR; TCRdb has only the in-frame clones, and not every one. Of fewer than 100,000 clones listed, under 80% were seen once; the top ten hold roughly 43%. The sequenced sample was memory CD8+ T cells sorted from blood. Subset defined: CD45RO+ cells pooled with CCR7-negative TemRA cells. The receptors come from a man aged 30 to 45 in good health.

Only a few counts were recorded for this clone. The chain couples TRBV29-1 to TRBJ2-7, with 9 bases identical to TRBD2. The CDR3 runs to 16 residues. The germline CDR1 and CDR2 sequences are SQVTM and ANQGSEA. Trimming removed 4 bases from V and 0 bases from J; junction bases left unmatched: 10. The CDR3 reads CSVGFSREGGSYEQYF. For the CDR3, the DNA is TGCAGCGTTGGATTCTCGCGGGAGGGTGGCTCCTACGAGCAGTACTTC.

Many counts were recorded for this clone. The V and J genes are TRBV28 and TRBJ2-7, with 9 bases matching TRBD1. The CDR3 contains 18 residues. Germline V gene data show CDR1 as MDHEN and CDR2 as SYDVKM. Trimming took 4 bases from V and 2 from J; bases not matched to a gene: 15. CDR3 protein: CASSSSVPHRGRTYEQYF. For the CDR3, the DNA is TGTGCCAGCAGTTCCTCAGTCCCCCACAGGGGGCGGACCTACGAGCAGTACTTC.

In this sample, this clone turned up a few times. The CDR3 sequence is CASSFEGARHIQYF. In nucleotides, the CDR3 is TGTGCCAGCAGTTTCGAGGGGGCAAGACACATTCAGTACTTC. V and J are TRBV28 and TRBJ2-4; TRBD1 aligns across 7 bases. The CDR3 has 14 amino acids. J was trimmed by 8 bases and V by 3 bases; bases with no gene match: 7. Germline CDR1 MDHEN, CDR2 SYDVKM.

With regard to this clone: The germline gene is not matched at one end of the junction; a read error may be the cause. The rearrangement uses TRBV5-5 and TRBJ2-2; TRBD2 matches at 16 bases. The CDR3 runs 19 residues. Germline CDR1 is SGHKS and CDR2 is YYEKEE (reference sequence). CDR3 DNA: TGTGCCAGCAGTTTGGGACTAGCGGGAGGGCCAGGAAACACCGGGGAGCTGTTTTTT. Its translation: CASSLGLAGGPGNTGELFF.

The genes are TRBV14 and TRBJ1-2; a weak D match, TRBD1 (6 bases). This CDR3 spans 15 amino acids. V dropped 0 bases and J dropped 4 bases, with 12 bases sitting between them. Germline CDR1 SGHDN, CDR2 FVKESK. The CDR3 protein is CASSQELGAAYGYTF. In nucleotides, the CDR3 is TGTGCCAGCAGCCAAGAACTGGGGGCGGCCTATGGCTACACCTTC.

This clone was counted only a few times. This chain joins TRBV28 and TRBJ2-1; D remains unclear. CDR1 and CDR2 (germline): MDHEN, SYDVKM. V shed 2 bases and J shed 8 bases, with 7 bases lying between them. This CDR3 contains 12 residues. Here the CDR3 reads CASSLRSYEQFF. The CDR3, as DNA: TGTGCCAGCAGTTTACGGAGCTATGAGCAGTTCTTC.

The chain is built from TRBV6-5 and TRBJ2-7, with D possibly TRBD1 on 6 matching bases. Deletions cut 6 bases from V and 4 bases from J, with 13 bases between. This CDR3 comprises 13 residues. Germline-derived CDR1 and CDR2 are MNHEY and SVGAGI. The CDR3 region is CASRGGNKYEQYF. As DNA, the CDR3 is TGTGCCAGCAGAGGGGGAAACAAATACGAGCAGTACTTC.

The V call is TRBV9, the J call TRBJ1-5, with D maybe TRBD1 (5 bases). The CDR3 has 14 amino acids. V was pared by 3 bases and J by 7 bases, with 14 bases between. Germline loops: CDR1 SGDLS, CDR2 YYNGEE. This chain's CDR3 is CASSALGVGQPQHF. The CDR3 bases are TGTGCCAGCAGCGCATTGGGGGTAGGACAGCCCCAGCATTTT.

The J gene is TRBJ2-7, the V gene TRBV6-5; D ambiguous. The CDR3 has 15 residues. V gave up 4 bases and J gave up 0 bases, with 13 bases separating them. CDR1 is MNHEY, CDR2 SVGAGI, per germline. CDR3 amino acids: CASSLDTMSSYEQYF. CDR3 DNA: TGTGCCAGCAGTTTAGACACCATGAGCTCCTACGAGCAGTACTTC.

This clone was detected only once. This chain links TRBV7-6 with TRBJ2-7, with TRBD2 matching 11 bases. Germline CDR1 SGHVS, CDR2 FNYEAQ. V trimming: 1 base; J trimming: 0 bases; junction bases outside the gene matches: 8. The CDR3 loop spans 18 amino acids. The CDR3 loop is CASSLETSGISSSYEQYF. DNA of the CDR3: TGTGCCAGCAGCTTAGAGACTAGCGGGATCAGCAGCTCCTACGAGCAGTACTTC.

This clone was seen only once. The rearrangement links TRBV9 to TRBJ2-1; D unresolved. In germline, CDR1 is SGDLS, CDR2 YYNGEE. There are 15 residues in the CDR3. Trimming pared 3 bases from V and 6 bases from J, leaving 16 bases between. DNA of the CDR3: TGTGCCAGCAGCGCTACACCCGACCCGATCAATGAGCAGTTCTTC. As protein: CASSATPDPINEQFF. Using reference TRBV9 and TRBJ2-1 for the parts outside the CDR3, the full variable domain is DSGVTQTPKHLITATGQRVTLRCSPRSGDLSVYWYQQSLDQGLQFLIQYYNGEERAKGNILERFSAQQFPDLHSELNLSSLELGDSALYFCASSATPDPINEQFFGPGTRLTVL.

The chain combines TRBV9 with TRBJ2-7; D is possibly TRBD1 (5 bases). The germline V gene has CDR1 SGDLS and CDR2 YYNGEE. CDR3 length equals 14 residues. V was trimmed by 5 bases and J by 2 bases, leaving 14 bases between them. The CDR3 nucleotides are TGTGCCAGCAGTGGCGACAGCGCAGCCTACGAGCAGTACTTC. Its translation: CASSGDSAAYEQYF.

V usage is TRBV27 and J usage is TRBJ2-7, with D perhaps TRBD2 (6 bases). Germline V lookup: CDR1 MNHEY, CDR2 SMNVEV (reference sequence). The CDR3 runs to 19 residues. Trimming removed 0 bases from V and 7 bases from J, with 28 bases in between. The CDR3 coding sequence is TGTGCCAGCAGTTTATCGTTGGGGGGTTTGAGGGGCGACCTGGGGGAGCAGTACTTC. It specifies CASSLSLGGLRGDLGEQYF.

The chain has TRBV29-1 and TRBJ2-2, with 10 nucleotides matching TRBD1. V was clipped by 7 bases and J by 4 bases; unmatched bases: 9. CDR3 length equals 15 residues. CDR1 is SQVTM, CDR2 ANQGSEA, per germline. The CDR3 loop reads CSARYRDRGTGELFF. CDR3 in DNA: TGCAGCGCTAGATACCGGGACAGGGGCACCGGGGAGCTGTTTTTT.

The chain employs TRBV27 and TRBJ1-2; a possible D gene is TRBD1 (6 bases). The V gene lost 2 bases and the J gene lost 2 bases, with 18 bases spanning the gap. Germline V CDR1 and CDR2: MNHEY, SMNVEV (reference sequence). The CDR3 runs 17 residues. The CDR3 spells CASSLRDRAGANYGYTF. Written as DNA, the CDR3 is TGTGCCAGCAGTTTAAGGGATAGGGCAGGGGCAAACTATGGCTACACCTTC.

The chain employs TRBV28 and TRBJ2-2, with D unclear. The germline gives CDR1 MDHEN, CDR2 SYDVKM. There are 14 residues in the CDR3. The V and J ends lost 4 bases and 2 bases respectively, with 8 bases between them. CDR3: CASSSTDNTGELFF. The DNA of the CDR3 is TGTGCCAGCAGTTCGACCGATAACACCGGGGAGCTGTTTTTT.

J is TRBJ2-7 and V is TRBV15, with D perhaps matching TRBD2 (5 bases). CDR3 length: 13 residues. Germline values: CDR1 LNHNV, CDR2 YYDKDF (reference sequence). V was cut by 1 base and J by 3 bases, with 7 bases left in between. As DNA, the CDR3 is TGTGCCACCAGCAGAGGAGACTACTACGAGCAGTACTTC. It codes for CATSRGDYYEQYF.

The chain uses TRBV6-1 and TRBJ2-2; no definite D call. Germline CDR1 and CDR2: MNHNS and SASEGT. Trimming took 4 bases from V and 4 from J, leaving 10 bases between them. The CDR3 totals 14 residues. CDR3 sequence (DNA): TGTGCCAGCAGTGTACCAGTCGGCACCGGGGAGCTGTTTTTT. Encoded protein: CASSVPVGTGELFF.

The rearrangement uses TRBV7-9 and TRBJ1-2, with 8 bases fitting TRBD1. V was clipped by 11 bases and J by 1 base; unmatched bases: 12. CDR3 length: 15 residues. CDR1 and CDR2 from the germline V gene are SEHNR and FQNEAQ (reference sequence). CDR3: CALPTGAEFNYGYTF. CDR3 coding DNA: TGTGCCTTGCCGACAGGGGCTGAATTTAACTATGGCTACACCTTC.

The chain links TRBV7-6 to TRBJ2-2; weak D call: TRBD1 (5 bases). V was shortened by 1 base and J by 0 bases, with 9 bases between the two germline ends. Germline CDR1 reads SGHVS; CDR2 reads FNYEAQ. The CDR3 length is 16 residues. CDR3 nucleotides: TGTGCCAGCAGCTTAGAGGGGCACCCGAACACCGGGGAGCTGTTTTTT. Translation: CASSLEGHPNTGELFF. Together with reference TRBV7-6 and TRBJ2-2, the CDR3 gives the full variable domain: GAGVSQSPRYKVTKRGQDVALRCDPISGHVSLYWYRQALGQGPEFLTYFNYEAQQDKSGLPNDRFSAERPEGSISTLTIQRTEQRDSAMYRCASSLEGHPNTGELFFGEGSRLTVL.

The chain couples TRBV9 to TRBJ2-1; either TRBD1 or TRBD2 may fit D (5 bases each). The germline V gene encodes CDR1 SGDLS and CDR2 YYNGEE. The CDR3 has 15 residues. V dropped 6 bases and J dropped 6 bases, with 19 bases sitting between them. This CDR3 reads CASTTGTNQANEQFF. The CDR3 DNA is TGTGCCAGCACCACCGGGACCAACCAGGCCAATGAGCAGTTCTTC.

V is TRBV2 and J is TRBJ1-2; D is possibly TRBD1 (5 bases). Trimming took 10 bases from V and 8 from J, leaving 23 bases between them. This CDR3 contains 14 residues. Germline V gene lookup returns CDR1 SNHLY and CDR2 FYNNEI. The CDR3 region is CATRTSTANGGYTF. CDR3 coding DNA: TGTGCCACCAGAACTTCGACAGCGAATGGGGGCTACACCTTC.

The CDR3 DNA sequence: TGCGCCAGCAGCACCTGGACTAGCGGTCAGACCTACAATGAGCAGTTCTTC. This translates into CASSTWTSGQTYNEQFF. This rearrangement joins TRBV5-1 to TRBJ2-1; 10 bases align to TRBD2. The V and J ends lost 4 bases and 2 bases, in that order; junction bases with no gene match: 9. There are 17 residues in the CDR3. Germline lookup yields CDR1 SGHRS and CDR2 YFSETQ.

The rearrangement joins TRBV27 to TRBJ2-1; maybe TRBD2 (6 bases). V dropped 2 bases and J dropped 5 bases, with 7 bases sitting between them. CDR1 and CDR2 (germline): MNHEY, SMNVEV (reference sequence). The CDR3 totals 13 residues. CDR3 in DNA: TGTGCCAGCAGTTTAGCGGGGAACAATGAGCAGTTCTTC. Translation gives CASSLAGNNEQFF.

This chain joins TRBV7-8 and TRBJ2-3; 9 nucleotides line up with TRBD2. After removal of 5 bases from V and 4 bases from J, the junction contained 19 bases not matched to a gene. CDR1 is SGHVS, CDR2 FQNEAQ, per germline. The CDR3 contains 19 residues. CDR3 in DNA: TGTGCCAGCAGCCCAAATCGGGTCGGCGGGAGGGCCCGGGCAGATACGCAGTATTTT. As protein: CASSPNRVGGRARADTQYF.

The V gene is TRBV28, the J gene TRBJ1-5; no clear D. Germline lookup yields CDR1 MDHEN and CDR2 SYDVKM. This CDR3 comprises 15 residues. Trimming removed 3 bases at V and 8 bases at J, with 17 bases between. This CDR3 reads CASSLGRKVDEPQHF. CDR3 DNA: TGTGCCAGCAGTTTGGGGAGGAAAGTAGATGAGCCCCAGCATTTT.

Here the CDR3 reads CASSFPFMRENEQFF. In DNA form, the CDR3 reads TGTGCCAGCAGCTTCCCCTTCATGAGGGAAAATGAGCAGTTCTTC. The chain recombines TRBV7-2 with TRBJ2-1; tentatively, D is TRBD2 (5 bases). The CDR3 covers 15 residues. The germline CDR1 and CDR2 sequences are SGHTA and FQGNSA. V shed 3 bases and J shed 7 bases, with 16 bases lying between them.

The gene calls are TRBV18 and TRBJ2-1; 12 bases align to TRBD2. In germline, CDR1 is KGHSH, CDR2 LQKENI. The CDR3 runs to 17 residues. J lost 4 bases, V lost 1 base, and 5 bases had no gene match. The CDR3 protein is CASSPRMTSGSYNEQFF. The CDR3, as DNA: TGTGCCAGCTCACCACGGATGACTAGCGGGAGTTACAATGAGCAGTTCTTC. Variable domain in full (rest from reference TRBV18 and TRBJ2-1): NAGVMQNPRHLVRRRGQEARLRCSPMKGHSHVYWYRQLPEEGLKFMVYLQKENIIDESGMPKERFSAEFPKEGPSILRIQQVVRGDSAAYFCASSPRMTSGSYNEQFFGPGTRLTVL.

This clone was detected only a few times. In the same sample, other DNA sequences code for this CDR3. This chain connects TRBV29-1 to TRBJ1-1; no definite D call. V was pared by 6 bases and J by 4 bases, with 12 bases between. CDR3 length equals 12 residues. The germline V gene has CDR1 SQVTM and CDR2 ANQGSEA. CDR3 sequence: CSVLYMGTEAFF. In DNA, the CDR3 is TGCAGCGTCCTTTACATGGGCACTGAAGCTTTCTTT.